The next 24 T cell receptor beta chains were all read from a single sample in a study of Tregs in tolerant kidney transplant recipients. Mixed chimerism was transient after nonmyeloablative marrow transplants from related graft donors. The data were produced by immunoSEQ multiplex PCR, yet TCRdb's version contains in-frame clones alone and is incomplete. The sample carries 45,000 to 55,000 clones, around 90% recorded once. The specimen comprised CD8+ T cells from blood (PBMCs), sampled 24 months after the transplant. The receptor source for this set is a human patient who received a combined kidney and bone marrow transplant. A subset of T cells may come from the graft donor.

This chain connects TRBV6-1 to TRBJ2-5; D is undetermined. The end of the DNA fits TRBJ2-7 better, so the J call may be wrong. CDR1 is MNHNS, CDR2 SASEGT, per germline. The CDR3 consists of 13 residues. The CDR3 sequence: CASSEGPYYEQYF. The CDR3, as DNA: TGTGCCAGCAGTGAAGGACCTTACTACGAGCAGTACTTC.

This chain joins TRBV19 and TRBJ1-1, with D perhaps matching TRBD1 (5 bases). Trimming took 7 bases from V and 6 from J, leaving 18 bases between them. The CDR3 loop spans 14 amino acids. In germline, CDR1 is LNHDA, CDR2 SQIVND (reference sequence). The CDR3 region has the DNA TGTGCCAGTAACGACGGCATCCAGGGCGCTGAAGCTTTCTTT. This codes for CASNDGIQGAEAFF.

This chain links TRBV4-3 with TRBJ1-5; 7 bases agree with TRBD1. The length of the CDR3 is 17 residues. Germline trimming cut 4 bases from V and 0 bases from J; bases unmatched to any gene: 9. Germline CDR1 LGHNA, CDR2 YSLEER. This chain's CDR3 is CASSPGTVVNSNQPQHF. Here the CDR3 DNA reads TGCGCCAGCAGCCCAGGGACAGTAGTTAATAGCAATCAGCCCCAGCATTTT.

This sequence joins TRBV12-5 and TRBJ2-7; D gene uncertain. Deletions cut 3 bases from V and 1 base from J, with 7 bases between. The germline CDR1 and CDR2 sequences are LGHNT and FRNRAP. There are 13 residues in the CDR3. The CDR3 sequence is CASGLSSSYEQYF. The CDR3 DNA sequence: TGTGCTAGTGGTTTATCGTCTTCCTACGAGCAGTACTTC. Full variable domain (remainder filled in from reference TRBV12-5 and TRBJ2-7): DARVTQTPRHKVTEMGQEVTMRCQPILGHNTVFWYRQTMMQGLELLAYFRNRAPLDDSGMPKDRFSAEMPDATLATLKIQPSEPRDSAVYFCASGLSSSYEQYFGPGTRLTVT.

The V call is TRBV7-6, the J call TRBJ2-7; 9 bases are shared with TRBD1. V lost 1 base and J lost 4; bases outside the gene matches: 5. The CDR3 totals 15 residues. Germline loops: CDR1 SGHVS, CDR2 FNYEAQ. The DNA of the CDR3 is TGTGCCAGCAGCTTAGAACGGGGACAGGGTTACGAGCAGTACTTC. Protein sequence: CASSLERGQGYEQYF.

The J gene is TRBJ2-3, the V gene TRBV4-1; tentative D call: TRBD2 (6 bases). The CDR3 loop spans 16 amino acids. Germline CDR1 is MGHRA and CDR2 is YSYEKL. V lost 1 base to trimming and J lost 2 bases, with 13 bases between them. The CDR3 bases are TGCGCCAGCAGCCAAGGCCTAGCGAGTCCCACAGATACGCAGTATTTT. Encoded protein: CASSQGLASPTDTQYF.

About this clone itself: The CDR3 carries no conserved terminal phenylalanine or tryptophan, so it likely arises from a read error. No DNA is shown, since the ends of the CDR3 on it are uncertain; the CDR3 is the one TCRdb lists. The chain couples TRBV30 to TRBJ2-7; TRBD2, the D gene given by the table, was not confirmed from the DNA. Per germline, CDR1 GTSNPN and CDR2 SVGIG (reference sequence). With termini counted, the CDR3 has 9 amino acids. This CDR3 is CAWVGLGRC.

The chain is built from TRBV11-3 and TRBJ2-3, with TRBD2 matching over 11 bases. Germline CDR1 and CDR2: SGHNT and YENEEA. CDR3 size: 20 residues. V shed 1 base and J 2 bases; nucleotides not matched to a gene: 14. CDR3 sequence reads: CASSLGWTSGPFKATDTQYF. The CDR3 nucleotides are TGTGCCAGCAGCTTAGGCTGGACTAGCGGGCCCTTCAAGGCCACAGATACGCAGTATTTT. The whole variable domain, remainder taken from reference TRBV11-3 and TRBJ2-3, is EAGVVQSPRYKIIEKKQPVAFWCNPISGHNTLYWYLQNLGQGPELLIRYENEEAVDDSQLPKDRFSAERLKGVDSTLKIQPAELGDSAVYLCASSLGWTSGPFKATDTQYFGPGTRLTVL.

Here the CDR3 reads CASSPTGGTEAFF. The CDR3 bases are TGTGCCAGCAGTCCGACGGGGGGCACTGAAGCTTTCTTT. The chain employs TRBV27 and TRBJ1-1, with D perhaps TRBD1 (5 bases). CDR1 is MNHEY and CDR2 is SMNVEV in the germline V gene (reference sequence). V lost 5 bases and J lost 4, with 11 bases in between. The CDR3 consists of 13 residues.

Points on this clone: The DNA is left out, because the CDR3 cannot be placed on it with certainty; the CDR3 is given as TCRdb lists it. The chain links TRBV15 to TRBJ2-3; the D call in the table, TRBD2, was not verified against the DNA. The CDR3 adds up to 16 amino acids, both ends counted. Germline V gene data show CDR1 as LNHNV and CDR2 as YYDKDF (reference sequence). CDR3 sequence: CATSSPVGGGADTRYF.

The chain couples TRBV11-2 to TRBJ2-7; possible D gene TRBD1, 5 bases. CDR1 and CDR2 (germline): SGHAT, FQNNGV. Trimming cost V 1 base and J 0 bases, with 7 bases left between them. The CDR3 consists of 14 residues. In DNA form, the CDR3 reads TGTGCCAGCAGCTTAGGGGGCGGCTCCTACGAGCAGTACTTC. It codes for CASSLGGGSYEQYF.

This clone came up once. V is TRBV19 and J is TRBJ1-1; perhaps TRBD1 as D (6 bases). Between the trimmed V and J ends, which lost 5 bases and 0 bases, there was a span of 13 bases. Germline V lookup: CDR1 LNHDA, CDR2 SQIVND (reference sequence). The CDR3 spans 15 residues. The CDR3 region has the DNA TGTGCCAGTAGTGCAGTGGACAGAGTGAACACTGAAGCTTTCTTT. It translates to CASSAVDRVNTEAFF.

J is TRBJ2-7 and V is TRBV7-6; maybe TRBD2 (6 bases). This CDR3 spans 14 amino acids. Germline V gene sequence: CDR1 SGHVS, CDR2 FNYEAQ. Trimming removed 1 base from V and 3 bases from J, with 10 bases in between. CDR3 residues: CASSLVEEGYEQYF. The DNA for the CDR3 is TGTGCCAGCAGCTTAGTGGAGGAGGGCTACGAGCAGTACTTC. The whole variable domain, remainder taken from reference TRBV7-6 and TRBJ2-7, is GAGVSQSPRYKVTKRGQDVALRCDPISGHVSLYWYRQALGQGPEFLTYFNYEAQQDKSGLPNDRFSAERPEGSISTLTIQRTEQRDSAMYRCASSLVEEGYEQYFGPGTRLTVT.

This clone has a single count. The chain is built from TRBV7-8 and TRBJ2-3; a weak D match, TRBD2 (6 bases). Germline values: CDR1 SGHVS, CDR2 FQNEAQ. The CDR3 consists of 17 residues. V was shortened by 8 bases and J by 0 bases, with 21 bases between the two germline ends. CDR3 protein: CASLGYGRTTSTDTQYF. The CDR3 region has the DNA TGTGCCAGCTTGGGGTATGGGAGGACTACTAGCACAGATACGCAGTATTTT.

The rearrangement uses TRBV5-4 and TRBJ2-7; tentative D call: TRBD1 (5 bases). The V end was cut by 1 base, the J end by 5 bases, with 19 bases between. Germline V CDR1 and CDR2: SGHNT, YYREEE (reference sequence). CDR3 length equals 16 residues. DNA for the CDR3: TGTGCCAGCAGCTTGTTTGTAGGGCAGGGAACCCACGAGCAGTACTTC. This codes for CASSLFVGQGTHEQYF.

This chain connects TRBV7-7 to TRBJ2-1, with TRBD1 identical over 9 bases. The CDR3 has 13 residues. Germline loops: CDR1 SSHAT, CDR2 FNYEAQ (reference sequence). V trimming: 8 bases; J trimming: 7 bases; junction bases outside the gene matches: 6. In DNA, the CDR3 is TGTGCCAGCGGGGACAGGGTTGGGAATGAGCAGTTCTTC. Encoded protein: CASGDRVGNEQFF.

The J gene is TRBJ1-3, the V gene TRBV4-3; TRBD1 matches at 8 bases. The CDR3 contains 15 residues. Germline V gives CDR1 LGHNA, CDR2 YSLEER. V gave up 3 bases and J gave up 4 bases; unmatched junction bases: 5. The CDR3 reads CASSQSRDRGNTIYF. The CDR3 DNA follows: TGCGCCAGCAGCCAGAGCCGGGACAGGGGAAACACCATATATTTT.

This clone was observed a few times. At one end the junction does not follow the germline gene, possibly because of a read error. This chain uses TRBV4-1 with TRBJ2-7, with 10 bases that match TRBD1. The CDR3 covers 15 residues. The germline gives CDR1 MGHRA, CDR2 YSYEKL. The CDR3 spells CASSAGTGEGYEQYF. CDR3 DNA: TGTGCCAGCAGCGCCGGGACAGGGGAAGGCTACGAGCAGTACTTC.

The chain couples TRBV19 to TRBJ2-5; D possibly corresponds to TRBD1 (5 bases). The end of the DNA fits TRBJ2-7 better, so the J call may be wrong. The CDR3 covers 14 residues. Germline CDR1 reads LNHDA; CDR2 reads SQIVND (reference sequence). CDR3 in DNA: TGTGCCAGTAGTATACAGGGTTCCACCTACGAGCAGTACTTC. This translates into CASSIQGSTYEQYF.

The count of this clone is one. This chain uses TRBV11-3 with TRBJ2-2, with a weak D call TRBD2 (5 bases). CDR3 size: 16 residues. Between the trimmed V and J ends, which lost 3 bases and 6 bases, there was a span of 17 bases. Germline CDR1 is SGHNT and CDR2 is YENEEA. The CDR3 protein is CASSFPLVGSAGELFF. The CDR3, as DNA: TGTGCCAGCAGCTTTCCCCTAGTAGGTAGCGCCGGGGAGCTGTTTTTT.

CDR3: CASSQMGLGGQYF. The CDR3, as DNA: TGCGCCAGCAGCCAGATGGGACTCGGAGGGCAGTACTTC. This rearrangement joins TRBV4-1 to TRBJ2-7; D is possibly TRBD2 (6 bases). V was clipped by 3 bases and J by 9 bases, with 15 bases between them. The length of the CDR3 is 13 residues. Germline CDR1 and CDR2: MGHRA and YSYEKL.

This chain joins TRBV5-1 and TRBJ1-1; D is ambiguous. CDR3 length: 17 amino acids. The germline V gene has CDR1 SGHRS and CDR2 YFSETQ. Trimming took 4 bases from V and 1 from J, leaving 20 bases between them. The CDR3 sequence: CASSQTRIGIGNTEAFF. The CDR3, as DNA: TGCGCCAGCAGCCAGACACGGATTGGCATTGGGAACACTGAAGCTTTCTTT.

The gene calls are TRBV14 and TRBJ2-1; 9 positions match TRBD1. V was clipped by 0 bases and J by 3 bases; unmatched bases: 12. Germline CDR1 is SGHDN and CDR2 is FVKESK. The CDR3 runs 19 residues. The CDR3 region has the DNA TGTGCCAGCAGCCAAGATGGCCTTATTGGACAGGGGAACTACAATGAGCAGTTCTTC. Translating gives CASSQDGLIGQGNYNEQFF.

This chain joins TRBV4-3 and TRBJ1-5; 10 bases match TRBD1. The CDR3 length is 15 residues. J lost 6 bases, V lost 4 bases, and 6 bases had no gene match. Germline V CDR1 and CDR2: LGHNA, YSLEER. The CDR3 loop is CASSLGTGEGQPQHF. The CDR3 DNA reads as TGCGCCAGCAGCCTGGGGACAGGGGAGGGTCAGCCCCAGCATTTT.